Described below is a single TCR beta chain sequence and its context. Its antigen is unidentified. RNA, at roughly 0.45 to 1 ug, was reverse transcribed with random hexamers. Amplification of the TCR beta CDR3 was carried out by immunoSEQ multiplex PCR, which spanned a total of 54 Vbeta and 13 Jbeta segments. MiXCR was run by TCRdb on the immunoSEQ multiplex PCR reads, yielding one entry per CDR3 protein. Among around 190,000 distinct CDR3 sequences listed, approximately 93% were seen once. These data originate in a study of CD8 T cells in Susac syndrome. Regarding the study as a whole: Regarding the TCR sequencing and HLA analysis, the study admitted that a relatively small number of individuals were involved.

Trimming took 7 bases from V and 4 from J; bases not matched to a gene: 12. The CDR3 loop spans 18 amino acids. The study used healthy donors as controls matched for age and sex. Negative isolation was used for CD8+ and CD4+ T cells and FACS enrichment for TEMRA cells. The sequencing input was CD4+ T cells from PBMCs. This chain joins TRBV12-3 or TRBV12-4 and TRBJ2-5; 16 nucleotides line up with TRBD2. The receptor's source is a human donor in good health. CDR3 bases: TGTGCCAGCAACACTGGGACTAGCGGGGGGGCCTTATTAGAGACCCAGTACTTC. Translating it yields CASNTGTSGGALLETQYF.